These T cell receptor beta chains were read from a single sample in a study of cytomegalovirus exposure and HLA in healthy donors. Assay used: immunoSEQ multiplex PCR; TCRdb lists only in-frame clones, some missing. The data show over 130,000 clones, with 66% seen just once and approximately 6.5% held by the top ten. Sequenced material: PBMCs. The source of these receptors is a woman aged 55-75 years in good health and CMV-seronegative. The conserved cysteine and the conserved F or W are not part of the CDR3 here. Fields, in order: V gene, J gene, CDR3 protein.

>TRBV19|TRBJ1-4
ASSTQGALPNEKLF
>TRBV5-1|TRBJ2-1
ASRLAGVQGEQF
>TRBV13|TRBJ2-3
ASERGTVADTQY
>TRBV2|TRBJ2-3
ATSTGSTDTQY
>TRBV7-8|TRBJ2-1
ASSPTTGTARNEQF
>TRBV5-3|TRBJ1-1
ARSPGHMAEAF
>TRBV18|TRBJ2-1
ASSPKRVDEQF
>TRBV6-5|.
ASSYRQGGETQY
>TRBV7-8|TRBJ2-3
ASSLRLAGLTDTQY
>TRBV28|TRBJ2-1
ASSLQDSEVREQF
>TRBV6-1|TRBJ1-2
ASSPGEVGYGYT
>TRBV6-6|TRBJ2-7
ASSYSGQETYEQY
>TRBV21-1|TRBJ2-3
ASSLPGTKRTSITDTQY
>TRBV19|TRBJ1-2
ASSISSNYGYT
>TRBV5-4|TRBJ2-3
ASSLARGSGASTDTQY
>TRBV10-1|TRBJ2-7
ASSCGSSGEQY
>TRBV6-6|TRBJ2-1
ASRGGALINEQF
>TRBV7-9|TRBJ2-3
ASSLGLAGITDTQY
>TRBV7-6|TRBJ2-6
ASSLGAPTGSGANVLT
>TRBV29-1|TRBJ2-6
STRTGANVLT
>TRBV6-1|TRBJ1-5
ASSEARVQH
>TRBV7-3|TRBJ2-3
ASSLLPTGLDTQY
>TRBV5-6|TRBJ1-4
ASSSGPAQGREKLF
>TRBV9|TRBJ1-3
ASSWRENGNTIY
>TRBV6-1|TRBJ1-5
ASTITGGGGQPQH
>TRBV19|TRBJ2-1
ASSKLAGGSGSNEQF
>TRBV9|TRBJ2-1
ASSRTSGYNEQF
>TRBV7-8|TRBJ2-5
ATLETQY
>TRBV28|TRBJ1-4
ASMDSATNEKLF
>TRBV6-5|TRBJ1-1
ASSYSIGDTEAF
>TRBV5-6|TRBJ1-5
ASSLAGDRPQH
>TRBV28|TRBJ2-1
ASSPPLTSNEQF
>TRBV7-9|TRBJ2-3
ASSPKERGGLDTQY
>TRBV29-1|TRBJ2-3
SVVASGGYTQY
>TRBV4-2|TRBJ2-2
ASSQDDSEREPNTGELF
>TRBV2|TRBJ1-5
ASNLQGAGQPQH
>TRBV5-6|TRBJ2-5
ASSFGLAGEETQY
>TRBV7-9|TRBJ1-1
ASSFDTPEAF
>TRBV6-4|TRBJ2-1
ASSGLAGGLNEQF
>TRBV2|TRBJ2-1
ASWAGGLNEQF
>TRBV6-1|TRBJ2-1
ASLRGGDEQF
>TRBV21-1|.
ASSKLTGQGYEQY
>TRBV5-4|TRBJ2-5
ASNPGEGGRPETQY
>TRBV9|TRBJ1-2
ASSAGQGAGGYT
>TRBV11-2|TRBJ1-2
ASSVTGTGGIGYGYT